The rows below give T cell receptor beta chains drawn from one sample of a study of blood T cell repertoires in COVID-19. TCRdb keeps only in-frame clones here, not all; method: immunoSEQ multiplex PCR. Found here are under 200,000 clones, over 70% of them singletons; the top ten hold 3% to 3.5%. Sequenced material: PBMCs or T cells enriched from blood (not recorded which). These receptors all come from a woman in her sixties or seventies who had recovered from COVID-19. Both conserved end residues are part of each CDR3. D genes are given only for firm matches. Clone size is shown for a subset of rows, as once, few, many or a class of expanded clone.

TRBJ2-4 | once | TRBV11-2 | . | TGTGCCAGCAGCTTGCGTCAATTCACCCTAGCCAAAAACATTCAGTACTTC | CASSLRQFTLAKNIQYF
TRBJ2-3 | once | TRBV19 | . | TGTGCCAGTAGTATTCGGGAAGTCGCAGATACGCAGTATTTT | CASSIREVADTQYF
TRBJ2-7 | once | TRBV6-1 | TRBD1 | TGTGCCAGCAGTGAATATAGGGTCAGGGGGCGGGACGAGCAGTACTTC | CASSEYRVRGRDEQYF
TRBJ1-5 | . | TRBV6-2/TRBV6-3 | TRBD1 | TGTGCCAGCAGCCCCGGACAGGGGAATCAGCCCCAGCATTTT | CASSPGQGNQPQHF
TRBJ2-7 | . | TRBV18 | TRBD1 | TGTGCCAGCTCACCCGGGACAGGGGACTACGAGCAGTACTTC | CASSPGTGDYEQYF
TRBJ1-1 | . | TRBV12-5 | . | TGTGCTAGTGGTTTGGACGACGGGAGGGCGGCTTTCTTT | CASGLDDGRAAFF
TRBJ1-2 | . | TRBV30 | . | TGTGCCTGGAGGGTTGTGGGCCTCGCTAACTATGGCTACACCTTC | CAWRVVGLANYGYTF
TRBJ1-2 | . | TRBV24-1 | TRBD1 | TGTGCCACCAGTGTCGGACAGGCCTATGGCTACACCTTC | CATSVGQAYGYTF
TRBJ2-7 | . | TRBV6-5 | . | TGTGCCAGCAGAACCCAGGGAAAACAGTACTTC | CASRTQGKQYF
TRBJ2-5 | few | TRBV6-1 | TRBD2 | TGTGCCAGCAGTGATTCGAGCGGGGGGGCAGAGACCCAGTACTTC | CASSDSSGGAETQYF
TRBJ1-6 | . | TRBV5-1 | TRBD1 | TGCGCCAGCAGCTCCCAACAGGGGAGCTCCTATAATTCACCCCTCCACTTT | CASSSQQGSSYNSPLHF
TRBJ1-6 | . | TRBV18 | TRBD1 | TGTGCCAGCTCAGAGACCACGGGACAGGGGAATTCACCCCTCCACTTT | CASSETTGQGNSPLHF
TRBJ1-3 | . | TRBV7-8 | . | TGTGCCAGCAGCTTAACGCAGGCTGGAAACACCATATATTTT | CASSLTQAGNTIYF
TRBJ2-5 | . | TRBV19 | . | TGTGCCAGTAGTCCAAGGGGTGCTGAAGAGACCCAGTACTTC | CASSPRGAEETQYF
TRBJ2-2 | . | TRBV4-1 | . | TGCGCCAGCAGCCAAGCTGGGGGCATCACCGGGGAGCTGTTTTTT | CASSQAGGITGELFF
TRBJ1-2 | . | TRBV2 | TRBD1 | TGTGCCAGCAGGGACAGGGGGCTGGATGGCTACACCTTC | CASRDRGLDGYTF